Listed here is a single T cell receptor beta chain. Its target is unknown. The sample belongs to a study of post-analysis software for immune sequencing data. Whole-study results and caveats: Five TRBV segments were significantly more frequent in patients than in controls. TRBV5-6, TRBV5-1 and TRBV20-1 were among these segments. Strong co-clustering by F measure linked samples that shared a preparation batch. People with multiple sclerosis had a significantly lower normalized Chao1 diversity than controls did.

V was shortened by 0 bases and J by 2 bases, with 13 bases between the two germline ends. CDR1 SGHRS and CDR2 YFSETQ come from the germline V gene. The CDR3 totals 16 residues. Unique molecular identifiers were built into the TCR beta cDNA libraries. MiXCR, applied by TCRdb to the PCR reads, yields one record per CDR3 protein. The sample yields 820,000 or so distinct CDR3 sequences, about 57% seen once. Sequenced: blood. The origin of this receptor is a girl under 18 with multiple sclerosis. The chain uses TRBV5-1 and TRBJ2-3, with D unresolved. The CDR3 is CASSLARSHLTDTQYF. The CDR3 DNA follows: TGCGCCAGCAGCTTGGCCCGAAGCCACCTCACAGATACGCAGTATTTT.